These 8 T cell receptor beta chains were sequenced from one sample in a study of CD4 T cells in relation to SARS-CoV-2 and coronaviruses. Only in-frame clones appear in the TCRdb table, and some are missing; sequencing was by immunoSEQ multiplex PCR. This sample has fewer than 35,000 clones, with about 76% found just once. No cognate antigen is known for these TCRs. The sample comprised memory CD4+ T cells from PBMCs, cultured in vitro. These receptors all stem from an adult with COVID-19.

This chain connects TRBV7-9 to TRBJ2-3; D is possibly TRBD1 (5 bases). Between the trimmed V and J ends, which lost 2 bases and 3 bases, there was a span of 15 bases. Germline values: CDR1 SEHNR, CDR2 FQNEAQ (reference sequence). The CDR3 consists of 16 residues. CDR3 sequence (DNA): TGTGCCAGCAGCTTATTTGACAGACGAATAACAGATACGCAGTATTTT. It specifies CASSLFDRRITDTQYF.

The table lists this clone with a few counts. V usage is TRBV30 and J usage is TRBJ2-5; D gene unclear. CDR1 and CDR2 (germline): GTSNPN, SVGIG (reference sequence). The CDR3 runs to 16 residues. Between the trimmed V and J ends, which lost 2 bases and 1 base, there was a span of 17 bases. This chain's CDR3 is CAWSHRVPGSQETQYF. The CDR3 DNA reads as TGTGCCTGGAGTCATAGGGTTCCGGGTTCCCAAGAGACCCAGTACTTC.

This clone was detected a few times. V is TRBV9 and J is TRBJ1-2; D might be TRBD1 (6 bases). V lost 3 bases and J lost 7, with 10 bases in between. Germline CDR1 reads SGDLS; CDR2 reads YYNGEE. The CDR3 has 12 amino acids. CDR3 sequence: CASSAGGGGYTF. CDR3 DNA: TGTGCCAGCAGCGCCGGGGGCGGTGGCTACACCTTC.

This chain links TRBV5-5 with TRBJ2-5; 7 nucleotides agree with TRBD1. This CDR3 comprises 16 residues. CDR1 and CDR2 from the germline V gene are SGHKS and YYEKEE (reference sequence). The J segment lost 4 bases and the V segment lost 0 bases, leaving 9 bases of the junction unmatched. In nucleotides, the CDR3 is TGTGCCAGCAGCTTGGCTGTTAGGGGGCATGGAGAGACCCAGTACTTC. Its translation: CASSLAVRGHGETQYF.

In nucleotides, the CDR3 is TGTGCCAGAAGCTTCGACAGGAGGCTACGTAAGACGAATTTCGAGCAGTACTTC. It specifies CARSFDRRLRKTNFEQYF. The chain joins TRBV5-3 to TRBJ2-7; perhaps TRBD1 as D (6 bases). TRBV5-3 is filed as an ORF, its function uncertain. This CDR3 spans 18 amino acids. The germline V and J ends were trimmed by 2 bases and 6 bases, with 27 bases remaining between them.

CDR3 nucleotide sequence: TGTGCCAGCAGCTTAGGCGCGGCAGATACGCAGTATTTT. Translating gives CASSLGAADTQYF. V is TRBV7-9 and J is TRBJ2-3; D remains ambiguous. Trimming took off 1 base at V and 4 bases at J, with 6 bases between the two ends. Germline lookup yields CDR1 SEHNR and CDR2 FQNEAQ (reference sequence). The CDR3 spans 13 residues.

This clone was observed a few times. The rearrangement uses TRBV4-1 and TRBJ2-3; 8 bases fit TRBD2. CDR3 size: 17 residues. The V and J ends lost 6 bases and 6 bases, in that order; junction bases with no gene match: 17. Germline lookup yields CDR1 MGHRA and CDR2 YSYEKL. CDR3 in amino acids: CASRNPSYSGDVDTQYF. DNA for the CDR3: TGCGCCAGCAGGAACCCCTCGTATAGCGGGGATGTTGATACGCAGTATTTT.

J is TRBJ2-5 and V is TRBV15, with TRBD2 matching over 9 bases. The CDR3 spans 15 residues. The germline V gene encodes CDR1 LNHNV and CDR2 YYDKDF (reference sequence). Unmatched junction bases numbered 6, after V lost 2 bases and J lost 5 bases. The CDR3 region is CATSRPLAGRETQYF. Here the CDR3 DNA reads TGTGCCACCAGCAGACCTCTAGCGGGAAGGGAGACCCAGTACTTC.